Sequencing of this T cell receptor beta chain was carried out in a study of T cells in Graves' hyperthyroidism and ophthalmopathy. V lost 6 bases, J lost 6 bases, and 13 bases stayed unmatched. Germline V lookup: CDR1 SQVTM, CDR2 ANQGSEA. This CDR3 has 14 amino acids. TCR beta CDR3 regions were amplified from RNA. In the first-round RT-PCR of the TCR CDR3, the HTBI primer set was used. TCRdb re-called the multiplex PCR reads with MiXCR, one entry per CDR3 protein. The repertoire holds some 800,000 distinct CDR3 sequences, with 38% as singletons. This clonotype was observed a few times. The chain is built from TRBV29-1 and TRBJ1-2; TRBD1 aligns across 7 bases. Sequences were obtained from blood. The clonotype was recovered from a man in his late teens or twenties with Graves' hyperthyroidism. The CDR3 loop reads CSVGTPGQQNGYTF. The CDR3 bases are TGCAGCGTCGGAACCCCGGGACAGCAGAATGGCTACACCTTC.